What follows are 18 T cell receptor beta chains derived from one specimen sequenced in a study of T cells expressing NK-cell markers. TCRdb processed the 5' RACE reads again and assigns one entry to each CDR3 protein, with no DNA. This sample's clone table lists about 460,000 distinct CDR3 sequences. The material sequenced was blood T cells: a sorted CD56 or NKG2C T cell subset, CD4+ or CD8+ T cells, or bulk PBMC T cells (not recorded which). The receptors shown here come from a woman in her forties or fifties in good health.

The rearrangement uses TRBV11-1 and TRBJ2-1; TCRdb proposes TRBD2, but this gene call is untestable without DNA. The germline gives CDR1 SGHAT, CDR2 FQDESV (reference sequence). The CDR3 length is 16 residues. The CDR3: CASRDEVAGDYNEQFF. The full variable domain, in which reference TRBV11-1 and TRBJ2-1 provide the parts outside the CDR3, is EAEVAQSPRYKITEKSQAVAFWCDPISGHATLYWYRQILGQGPELLVQFQDESVVDDSQLPKDRFSAERLKGVDSTLKIQPAELGDSAMYLCASRDEVAGDYNEQFFGPGTRLTVL.

The chain couples TRBV6-5 to TRBJ1-2; TCRdb designates TRBD1, a call that cannot be tested without DNA. The CDR3 sequence is 16 residues long. The V gene's germline CDR1 is MNHEY and CDR2 SVGAGI. The CDR3 loop is CASSYSTSTPGYGYTF.

The V and J genes are TRBV12-3 or TRBV12-4 and TRBJ1-1. This CDR3 comprises 15 residues. The CDR3: CASKAGEDYYTEAFF.

J is TRBJ1-2 and V is TRBV5-1. This CDR3 is built from 13 residues. Germline CDR1 and CDR2: SGHRS and YFSETQ. CDR3 in amino acids: CASSLDTGYGYTF.

The genes are TRBV27 and TRBJ2-4; TCRdb names TRBD1, which stays unverified in the absence of DNA. Germline CDR1 and CDR2: MNHEY and SMNVEV (reference sequence). This CDR3 is 13 amino acids long. The CDR3 spells CASSPSGGSTWYF.

The chain couples TRBV19 to TRBJ2-2; TCRdb designates TRBD1, a call that cannot be tested without DNA. Germline CDR1 and CDR2: LNHDA and SQIVND (reference sequence). This CDR3 has 12 residues. CDR3: CASSTPRRELFF. Variable domain in full (rest from reference TRBV19 and TRBJ2-2): DGGITQSPKYLFRKEGQNVTLSCEQNLNHDAMYWYRQDPGQGLRLIYYSQIVNDFQKGDIAEGYSVSREKKESFPLTVTSAQKNPTAFYLCASSTPRRELFFGEGSRLTVL.

The chain combines TRBV7-2 with TRBJ2-3. Germline lookup yields CDR1 SGHTA and CDR2 FQGNSA. The CDR3 runs to 13 residues. The CDR3 loop reads CASSLGTATTQYF.

The chain uses TRBV15 and TRBJ2-7; TCRdb names TRBD1, which stays unverified in the absence of DNA. The CDR3 length is 16 residues. Germline CDR1 is LNHNV and CDR2 is YYDKDF (reference sequence). CDR3 residues: CATSRDIVAGGGEQYF. Full variable domain (missing parts from reference TRBV15 and TRBJ2-7): DAMVIQNPRYQVTQFGKPVTLSCSQTLNHNVMYWYQQKSSQAPKLLFHYYDKDFNNEADTPDNFQSRRPNTSFCFLDIRSPGLGDTAMYLCATSRDIVAGGGEQYFGPGTRLTVT.

The rearrangement joins TRBV29-1 to TRBJ1-1; TCRdb reports TRBD1, a call that lacks DNA to check it against. The germline gives CDR1 SQVTM, CDR2 ANQGSEA. This CDR3 is 13 amino acids long. CDR3 loop: CSAQGQGATEAFF.

The rearrangement links TRBV5-4 to TRBJ1-2; the TRBD1 assignment by TCRdb is unverifiable without DNA. The CDR3 consists of 16 residues. Germline values: CDR1 SGHNT, CDR2 YYREEE (reference sequence). The CDR3 loop reads CASSFYLGTGGYGYSF.

The rearrangement links TRBV20-1 to TRBJ2-5; TCRdb's assignment of TRBD2 cannot be checked, as there is no DNA. The V gene's germline CDR1 is DFQATT and CDR2 SNEGSKA (reference sequence). This CDR3 comprises 13 residues. This chain's CDR3 is CSAVLAGGGTQYF.

This rearrangement joins TRBV20-1 to TRBJ2-4. Germline CDR1 reads DFQATT; CDR2 reads SNEGSKA (reference sequence). The CDR3 loop spans 17 amino acids. CDR3 amino acids: CSARDRFGRRGGNIQYF.

V usage is TRBV19 and J usage is TRBJ2-5; TCRdb's D gene call, TRBD2, goes unchecked for lack of DNA. There are 14 residues in the CDR3. The germline CDR1 and CDR2 sequences are LNHDA and SQIVND (reference sequence). CDR3 protein: CASRRWAGQETQYF.

This chain connects TRBV20-1 to TRBJ2-7; with no DNA, the TCRdb D assignment of TRBD1 cannot be verified. The CDR3 covers 14 residues. The V gene's germline CDR1 is DFQATT and CDR2 SNEGSKA (reference sequence). This CDR3 is CSARALQGWDEQYF.

The chain combines TRBV7-9 with TRBJ1-6. Germline-derived CDR1 and CDR2 are SEHNR and FQNEAQ (reference sequence). This CDR3 spans 15 amino acids. The CDR3 loop is CASSLAAPDNSPLHF.

V and J are TRBV29-1 and TRBJ2-5; there is no DNA to check the TCRdb D call of TRBD1. The germline V gene has CDR1 SQVTM and CDR2 ANQGSEA. This CDR3 has 14 amino acids. The CDR3: CSVAAPGGGETQYF. The full variable domain, rest sourced from reference TRBV29-1 and TRBJ2-5, is SAVISQKPSRDICQRGTSLTIQCQVDSQVTMMFWYRQQPGQSLTLIATANQGSEATYESGFVIDKFPISRPNLTFSTLTVSNMSPEDSSIYLCSVAAPGGGETQYFGPGTRLLVL.

This rearrangement joins TRBV5-1 to TRBJ2-3; there is no DNA to check the TCRdb D call of TRBD2. The germline V gene has CDR1 SGHRS and CDR2 YFSETQ. This CDR3 is built from 15 residues. The CDR3 spells CASSLAEGSTDTQYF.

This chain links TRBV9 with TRBJ2-7. The CDR3 is 13 amino acids. The germline V gene encodes CDR1 SGDLS and CDR2 YYNGEE. The CDR3 sequence: CASSGRTDYEQYF. The full variable domain, in which reference TRBV9 and TRBJ2-7 provide the parts outside the CDR3, is DSGVTQTPKHLITATGQRVTLRCSPRSGDLSVYWYQQSLDQGLQFLIQYYNGEERAKGNILERFSAQQFPDLHSELNLSSLELGDSALYFCASSGRTDYEQYFGPGTRLTVT.